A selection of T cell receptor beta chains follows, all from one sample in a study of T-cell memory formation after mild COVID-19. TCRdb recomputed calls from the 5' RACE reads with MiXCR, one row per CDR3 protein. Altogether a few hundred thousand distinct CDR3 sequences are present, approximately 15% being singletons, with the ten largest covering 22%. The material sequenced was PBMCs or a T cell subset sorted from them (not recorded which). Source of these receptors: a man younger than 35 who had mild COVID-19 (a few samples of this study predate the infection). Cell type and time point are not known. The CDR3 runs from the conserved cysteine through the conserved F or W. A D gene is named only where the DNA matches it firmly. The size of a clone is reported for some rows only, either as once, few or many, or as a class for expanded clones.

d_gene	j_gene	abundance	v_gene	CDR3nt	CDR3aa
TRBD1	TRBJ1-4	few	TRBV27	TGTGCCAGCAGTATCGGACAGGGCCGAGGGGAAAAACTGTTTTTT	CASSIGQGRGEKLFF
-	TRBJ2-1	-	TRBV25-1	TGTGCCAGCAGTGAAGGGGTTCGATATGAGCAGTTCTTC	CASSEGVRYEQFF
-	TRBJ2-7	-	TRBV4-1	TGCGCCAGCAGCCAGGCAGGGGTCCCATACGAGCAGTACTTC	CASSQAGVPYEQYF
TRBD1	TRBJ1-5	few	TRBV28	TGTGCCAGCACCCCAGGGGGCGTCGGCGCCAATCAGCCCCAGCATTTT	CASTPGGVGANQPQHF
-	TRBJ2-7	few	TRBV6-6	TGTGCCAGCAGTTCGGGCCGAGGACGGTCTATCGAGCAGTACTTC	CASSSGRGRSIEQYF
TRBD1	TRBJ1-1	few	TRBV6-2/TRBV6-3	TGTGCCAGCAGGCCCCCAAGGGGGCGTTACACTGAAGCTTTCTTT	CASRPPRGRYTEAFF
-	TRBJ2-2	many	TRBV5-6	TGTGCCAGCAGCCCCTTGGGTGCGAACACCGGGGAGCTGTTTTTT	CASSPLGANTGELFF
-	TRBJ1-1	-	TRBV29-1	TGCAGCGCTGGGGGGACATCCGGGATGAACACTGAAGCTTTATTT	CSAGGTSGMNTEALF
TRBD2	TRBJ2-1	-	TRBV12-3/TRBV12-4	TGTGCCAGCAGTTTGGCTAGCGGTAGCTCCTACAATGAGCAGTTCTTC	CASSLASGSSYNEQFF
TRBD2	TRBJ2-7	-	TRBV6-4	TGTGCCAGCAGTGACTCTCTGACTAGCGGGGGGGACTACGAGCAGTACTTC	CASSDSLTSGGDYEQYF
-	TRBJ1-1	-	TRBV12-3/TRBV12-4	TGTGCCAGTAGAGCGGGGCTTACTGAAGCTTTCTTT	CASRAGLTEAFF
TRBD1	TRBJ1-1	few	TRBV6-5	TGTGCCAGCACCCTCGACAGGGGAACTGAAGCTTTCTTT	CASTLDRGTEAFF
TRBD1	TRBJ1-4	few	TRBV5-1	TGCGCCAGCAGCTGGAGAGACAGGGAAGAAAAACTGTTTTTT	CASSWRDREEKLFF
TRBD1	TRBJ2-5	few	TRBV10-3	TGTGCCATCAGTGGGGGACAGGGTGAGACCCAGTACTTC	CAISGGQGETQYF
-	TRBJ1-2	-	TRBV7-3	TGTGCCAGCAGCTTATCCGGGGGGGCACACTATGGCTACACCTTC	CASSLSGGAHYGYTF
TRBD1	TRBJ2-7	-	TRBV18	TGTGCCAGCTCACCTTCCGGACAGGGGTACTACTACGAGCAGTACTTC	CASSPSGQGYYYEQYF
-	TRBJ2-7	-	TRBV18	TGTGCCAGCTCACCTTTCTCTCAAAGCTCCTACGAGCAGTACTTC	CASSPFSQSSYEQYF
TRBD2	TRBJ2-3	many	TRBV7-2	TGTGCCAGCAGCCTCCGACGTGGGGCGGGGGAACCGGATACGCAGTATTTT	CASSLRRGAGEPDTQYF
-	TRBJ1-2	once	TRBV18	TGTGCCAGCTCACCCGCGGCGGGGGGTAACTATGGCTACACCTTC	CASSPAAGGNYGYTF
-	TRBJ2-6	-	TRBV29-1	TGCAGCGTTGACCTGGGTTCTGGGGCCAACGTCCTGACTTTC	CSVDLGSGANVLTF
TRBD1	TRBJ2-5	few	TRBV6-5	TGTGCCAGCAGTTACCGGCAGGGGGATGTGACCCAGTACTTC	CASSYRQGDVTQYF
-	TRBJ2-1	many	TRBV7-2	TGTGCCAGCAGTCCCAAGGGACATGAGCAGTTCTTC	CASSPKGHEQFF
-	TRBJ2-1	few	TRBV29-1	TGCAGCGTGATGGACGGGACAAATGAGCAGTTCTTC	CSVMDGTNEQFF
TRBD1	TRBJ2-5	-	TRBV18	TGTGCCAGCTCCTCTCGGGACAGGGATGAGACCCAGTACTTC	CASSSRDRDETQYF
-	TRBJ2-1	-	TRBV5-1	TGCGCCAGCAGTTCAAAGGTAGGGTACGATGAGCAGTTCTTC	CASSSKVGYDEQFF
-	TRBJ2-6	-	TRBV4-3	TGCGCCAGCAGCCAAGGATACGCTGGGGCCAACGTCCTGACTTTC	CASSQGYAGANVLTF
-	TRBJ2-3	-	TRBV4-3	TGCGCCAGCAGCCAAGATGGGCAGGGTATAGATACGCAGTATTTT	CASSQDGQGIDTQYF
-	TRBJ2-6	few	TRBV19	TGTGCCAGTAGTACCGGGTCTTTGCCCGGGGCCAACGTCCTGACTTTC	CASSTGSLPGANVLTF
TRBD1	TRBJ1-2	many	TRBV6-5	TGTGCCAGCAGTTACTCCGACAGGGGTGGCTACACCTTC	CASSYSDRGGYTF